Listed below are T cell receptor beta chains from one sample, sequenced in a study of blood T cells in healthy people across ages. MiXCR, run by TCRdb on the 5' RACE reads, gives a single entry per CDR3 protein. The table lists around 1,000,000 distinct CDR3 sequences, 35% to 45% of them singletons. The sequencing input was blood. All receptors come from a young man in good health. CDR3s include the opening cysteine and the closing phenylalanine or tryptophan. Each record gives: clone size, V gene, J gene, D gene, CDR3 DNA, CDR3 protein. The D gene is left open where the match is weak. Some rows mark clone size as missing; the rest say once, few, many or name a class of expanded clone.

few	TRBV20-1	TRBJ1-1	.	TGCAGTGCTAGAGCAAGACCGACGAACACTGAAGCTTTCTTT	CSARARPTNTEAFF
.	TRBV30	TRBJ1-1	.	TGTGCCTGGATAGAAGGGGCACGGAATGGAGCTTTCTTT	CAWIEGARNGAFF
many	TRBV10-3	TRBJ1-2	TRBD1	TGTGCCATCAGTGGAACGGGACAGGGACGGGACTATGGCTACACCTTC	CAISGTGQGRDYGYTF
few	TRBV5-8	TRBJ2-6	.	TGTGCCAGCAGCCATCAGGGCTCTGGGGCCAACGTCCTGACTTTC	CASSHQGSGANVLTF
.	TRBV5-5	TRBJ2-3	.	TGTGCCAGCAGCTCCGCCAGGGGTGGCGCAGATACGCAGTATTTT	CASSSARGGADTQYF
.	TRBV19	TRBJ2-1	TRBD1	TGTGCCAGTAGTATGCCCGGGCAGGGGGCGTACAATGAGCAGTTCTTC	CASSMPGQGAYNEQFF
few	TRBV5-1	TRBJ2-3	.	TGCGCCAGCAGCTTGATTACCGCCAGCACAGATACGCAGTATTTT	CASSLITASTDTQYF
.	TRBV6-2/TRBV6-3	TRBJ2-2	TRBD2	TGTGCCAGCAGCTATACCCGGGAGGGGCCGAACACCGGGGAGCTGTTTTTT	CASSYTREGPNTGELFF
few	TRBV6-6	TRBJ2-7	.	TGTGCCAGCAGTTACCAGGAGGTCCTCTCCTACGAGCAGTACTTC	CASSYQEVLSYEQYF
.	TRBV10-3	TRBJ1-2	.	TGTGCCATCAGTGAGGCGGATTATGGCTACACCTTC	CAISEADYGYTF
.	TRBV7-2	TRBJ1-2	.	TGTGCCAGCAACTTAGAGCTATATGGCTACACCTTC	CASNLELYGYTF
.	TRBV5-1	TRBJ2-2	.	TGCGCCAGCAGCCGGGGACGGACGAACACCGGGGAGCTGTTTTTT	CASSRGRTNTGELFF
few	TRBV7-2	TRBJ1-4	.	TGTGCCAGCAGTAGTACAAGGAATGAAAAACTGTTTTTT	CASSSTRNEKLFF
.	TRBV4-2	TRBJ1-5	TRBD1	TGTGCCAGCAGCCAAGGTTCCCGGACAGGGGAAAGGGGCAATCAGCCCCAGCATTTT	CASSQGSRTGERGNQPQHF
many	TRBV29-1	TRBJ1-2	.	TGCAGCGTTCCGGGACCTAACTATGGCTACACCTTC	CSVPGPNYGYTF
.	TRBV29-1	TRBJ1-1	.	TGCAGCGTGGGGACTTCTCCTGAAGCTTTCTTT	CSVGTSPEAFF
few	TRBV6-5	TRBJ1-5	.	TGTGCCAGCAGTTCGGGGCAGGTCCATAGCAATCAGCCCCAGCATTTT	CASSSGQVHSNQPQHF
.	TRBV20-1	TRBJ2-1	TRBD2	TGCAATGCTAGAGATGGAGCGGGGGGGTACAATGAGCAGTTCTTC	CNARDGAGGYNEQFF
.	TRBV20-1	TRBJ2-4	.	TGCAGTGCTAGAGCTAGCGCGGGGAACATTCAGTACTTC	CSARASAGNIQYF
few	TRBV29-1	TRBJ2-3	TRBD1	TGCAGCGTTGAAGGCACCTTTCCGGGACAGGGGTACACAGATACGCAGTATTTT	CSVEGTFPGQGYTDTQYF
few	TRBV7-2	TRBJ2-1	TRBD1	TGTGCCAGCAGCTTGAGCAGGGGGCACGAGCAGTTCTTC	CASSLSRGHEQFF
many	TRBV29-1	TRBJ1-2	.	TGCAGCGTTGTCGAGGGGGAGGACTATGGCTACACCTTC	CSVVEGEDYGYTF
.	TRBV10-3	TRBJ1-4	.	TGTGCCATCACCCCGGCTCCCAACGAAAAACTGTTTTTT	CAITPAPNEKLFF
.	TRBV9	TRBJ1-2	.	TGTGCCAGTCGGAGTCTCAAGATGAGGGGCGGCTACACCTTC	CASRSLKMRGGYTF
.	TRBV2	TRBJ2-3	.	TGTGCCAGCAGTGAAGTAGCCCCAGCTTTGGGGCAGTATTTT	CASSEVAPALGQYF
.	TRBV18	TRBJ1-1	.	TGTGCCAGCTCATTGTCGACAGGTCCTATGAACACTGAAGCTTTCTTT	CASSLSTGPMNTEAFF
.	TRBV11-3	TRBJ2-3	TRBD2	TGTGCCAGCAGCCCCCTGGGGACTAGCAAAGATACGCAGTATTTT	CASSPLGTSKDTQYF
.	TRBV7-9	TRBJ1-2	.	TGTGCCAGCAGCTGGGAAAACTATGGCTACACCTTC	CASSWENYGYTF
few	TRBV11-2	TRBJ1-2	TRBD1	TGTGCCAGCAGTGGACAGGGATTTGGAGGCTACACCTTC	CASSGQGFGGYTF
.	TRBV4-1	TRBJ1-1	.	TGCGCCAGCAGCCCGCCTGAGATGACTGAAGCTTTCTTT	CASSPPEMTEAFF
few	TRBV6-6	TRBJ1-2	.	TGTTCCAGCAGTTACTCGAAGGGGGATGGCTACACCTTC	CSSSYSKGDGYTF
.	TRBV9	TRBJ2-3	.	TGTGCCAGCAGCTCCAGGGGGGTCACAGATACGCAGTATTTT	CASSSRGVTDTQYF
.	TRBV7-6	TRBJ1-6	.	TGTGCCAGCAGCTCCCATCCAAATTCACCCCTCCACTTT	CASSSHPNSPLHF
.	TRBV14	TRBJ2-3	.	TGTGCCAGCAGCCAAAGGGCAGGGACAATAACAGATACGCAGTATTTT	CASSQRAGTITDTQYF
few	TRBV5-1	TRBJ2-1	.	TGCGCCAGCAGCCCGACACAGGGTGTGGCGACCTACAATGAGCAGTTCTTC	CASSPTQGVATYNEQFF
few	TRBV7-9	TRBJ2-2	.	TGTGCCAGCAGCTTAGATGGGGACACCGGGGAGCTGTTTTTT	CASSLDGDTGELFF
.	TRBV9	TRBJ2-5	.	TGTGCCAGCAGCGTAGGATTTGAGACCCAGTACTTC	CASSVGFETQYF
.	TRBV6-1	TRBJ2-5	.	TGTGCCAGCAGTGAAGGAATAGCCCAAGAGACCCAGTACTTC	CASSEGIAQETQYF
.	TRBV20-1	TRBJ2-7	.	TGCAGTGCTAGCTTACCCGTGGGGGGTTACGAGCAGTACTTC	CSASLPVGGYEQYF
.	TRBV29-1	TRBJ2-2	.	TGCAGCGTGTGGGGAGTAGGCACCGGGGAGCTGTTTTTT	CSVWGVGTGELFF
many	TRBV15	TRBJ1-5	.	TGTGCCACCAGCAGAGATCGGTCTAGCAATCAGCCCCAGCATTTT	CATSRDRSSNQPQHF
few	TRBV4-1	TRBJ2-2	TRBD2	TGCGCCAGCAGCCAACTTCCAGCGGGGGGGCCGACCGGGGAGCTGTTTTTT	CASSQLPAGGPTGELFF
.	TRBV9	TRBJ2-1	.	TGTGCCAGCAGCGCCTACCGGGACACCTCCTACAATGAGCAGTTCTTC	CASSAYRDTSYNEQFF
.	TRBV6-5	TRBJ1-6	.	TGTGCCAGCAGACCACACTACAGGGTACTTAATTCACCCCTCCACTTT	CASRPHYRVLNSPLHF
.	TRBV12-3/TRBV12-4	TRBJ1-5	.	TGTGCCAGCAGTTCTCCGGGACCGAACAATCAGCCCCAGCATTTT	CASSSPGPNNQPQHF
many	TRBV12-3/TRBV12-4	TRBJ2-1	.	TGTGCCAGCAGTTTCGGACTTAACAATGAGCAGTTCTTC	CASSFGLNNEQFF
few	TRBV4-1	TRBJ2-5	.	TGCGCCAGCAGCCAAGTATTGTGGGGGGAGACCCAGTACTTC	CASSQVLWGETQYF
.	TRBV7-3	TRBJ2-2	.	TGTGCCAGCAGGCCCGACAGCCTGAACACCGGGGAGCTGTTTTTT	CASRPDSLNTGELFF